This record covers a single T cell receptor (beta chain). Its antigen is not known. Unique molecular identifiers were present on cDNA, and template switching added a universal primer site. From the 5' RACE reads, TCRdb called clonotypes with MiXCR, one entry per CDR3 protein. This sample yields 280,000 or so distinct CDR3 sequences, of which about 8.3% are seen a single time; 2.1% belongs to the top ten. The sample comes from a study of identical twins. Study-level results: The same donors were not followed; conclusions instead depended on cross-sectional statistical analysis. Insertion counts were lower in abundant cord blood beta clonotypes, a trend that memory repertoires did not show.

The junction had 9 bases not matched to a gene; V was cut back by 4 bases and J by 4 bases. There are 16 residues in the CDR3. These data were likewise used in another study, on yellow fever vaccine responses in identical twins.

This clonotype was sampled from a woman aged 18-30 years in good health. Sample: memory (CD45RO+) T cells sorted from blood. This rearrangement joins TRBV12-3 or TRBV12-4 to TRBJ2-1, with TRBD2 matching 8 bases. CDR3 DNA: TGTGCCAGCAGTTCAAGGACTAGCCTATCGTACAATGAGCAGTTCTTC. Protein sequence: CASSSRTSLSYNEQFF.